The count of the clone carrying this T cell receptor (beta chain) is one. The CDR3 totals 13 residues. The V gene lost 6 bases and the J gene lost 3 bases, with 15 bases spanning the gap. Per the germline V gene, CDR1 is SQVTM and CDR2 is ANQGSEA. Use of 60 Vbeta and 13 Jbeta primers characterized the PCR. TCRdb's copy holds only in-frame clones and misses some; the assay was immunoSEQ multiplex PCR. The sample contains about 92,000 clones, around 85% of which appear only once. The data are from a study of cytomegalovirus exposure and HLA in healthy donors. The clonotype comes from a girl aged 2 to 9 in good health and CMV-seropositive. The rearrangement uses TRBV29-1 and TRBJ2-7, with D perhaps matching TRBD2 (6 bases). Sample: PBMCs. The CDR3 here is CSVDSGTGYEQYF. Here the CDR3 DNA reads TGCAGCGTAGATAGCGGTACAGGCTACGAGCAGTACTTC.